The TCR beta chain under discussion was sequenced for a study of blood T cell repertoires in COVID-19 (dated by TCRdb to the early 2020s). For the study in its entirety: The collaborator samples originated in the United States, Italy and Spain and spanned the acute and convalescent phases of COVID-19. The prospective study material was composed of cDNA or gDNA derived from T cells, B-cell-depleted T cells, or PBMCs. The samples were drawn from the first 160 participants of the ongoing ImmuneRACE study and from roughly 1,300 subjects provided by 6 global collaborators. Sample metadata almost always included a de-identified subject ID, COVID-19 status, age in years and sex. Where available, HLA class I and class II types were taken from metadata supplied by the sample provider and were not determined by assay-based typing. Subjects who had been exposed to COVID-19, were actively infected with it, or had recovered from it provided the deeply sampled blood TCRbeta repertoires that made up the dataset. The repertoires were made available in a free public database intended to serve as a resource for research on the immune response to SARS-CoV-2.

On this clone itself: The antigen this receptor binds is unknown. No per-base quality is available; no much larger clone lies one base away.

In the prospective study, participants were roughly 18 to 100 years old, resided in about two dozen geographic areas of the United States, and were enrolled through a virtual design. In the prospective study, participants were assigned to cohorts based on the clinical history participants reported in a screening survey and a study questionnaire. For ImmuneRACE Cohort 3, a participant was defined as recovered based on two consecutive negative NP/OP PCR tests, clearance by a healthcare professional, or resolution of symptoms. In the prospective study, whole blood, serum and a nasopharyngeal or oropharyngeal swab were collected from each participant by mobile phlebotomists. Additional blood draws and questionnaires over an approximately 2-month period could optionally be provided by prospective study participants. Prospective study blood samples were shipped either frozen or at room temperature before DNA extraction.

The germline V gene sets CDR1 to SGHTA and CDR2 to FQGTGA. V is pruned by 6 bases and J by 3 bases, leaving 6 bases of the junction without a gene match. Spanning cysteine to phenylalanine, the CDR3 consists of 15 amino acids. Left in the record is the CDR3 DNA by itself, 45 bases read in frame from the first base. General study outcomes and caveats: Clinical and demographic metadata were provided uncurated, with the amount varying by source and participant.

The immunoSEQ Assay, a bias-controlled multiplex PCR, was used to amplify TCRbeta CDR3 regions from genomic DNA. The study's processing was this. The number of nucleated cells in each sample was estimated from the amplification of reference gene primers within the assay. Sequence reads were collapsed and filtered to measure the absolute abundance of every unique TCRbeta CDR3 rearrangement. For each sample, productive Simpson clonality was calculated by taking the square root of Simpson's diversity index across productive rearrangements. The table comes from immuneACCESS by way of TCRdb, which keeps in-frame sequences with V and J called. Part of the clones is missing from these tables; in studies checked, under half for an unresolved V gene and the rest for unknown reasons. V and J calls and clone size are given by that table; D and trimming were obtained from the DNA. The sample has about 280,000 clones on record, roughly 85% of them singletons. The ten largest make up roughly 2.6% of the sample.

This chain is built from TRBV7-3 and TRBJ2-2, and TRBD2 aligns with 8 junction nucleotides. This receptor was taken from a woman between 50 and 59 years old who had recovered from COVID-19. The source material was PBMCs or T cells enriched from blood (not recorded which). At the DNA level, the sequence is TGTGCCAGCAGTCAGACTAGCGATCACACCGGGGAGCTGTTTTTT. It translates as CASSQTSDHTGELFF. With the portions outside the CDR3 filled from the reference TRBV7-3 and TRBJ2-2 genes, the complete variable region becomes GAGVSQTPSNKVTEKGKYVELRCDPISGHTALYWYRQSLGQGPEFLIYFQGTGAADDSGLPNDRFFAVRPEGSVSTLKIQRTERGDSAVYLCASSQTSDHTGELFFGEGSRLTVL.